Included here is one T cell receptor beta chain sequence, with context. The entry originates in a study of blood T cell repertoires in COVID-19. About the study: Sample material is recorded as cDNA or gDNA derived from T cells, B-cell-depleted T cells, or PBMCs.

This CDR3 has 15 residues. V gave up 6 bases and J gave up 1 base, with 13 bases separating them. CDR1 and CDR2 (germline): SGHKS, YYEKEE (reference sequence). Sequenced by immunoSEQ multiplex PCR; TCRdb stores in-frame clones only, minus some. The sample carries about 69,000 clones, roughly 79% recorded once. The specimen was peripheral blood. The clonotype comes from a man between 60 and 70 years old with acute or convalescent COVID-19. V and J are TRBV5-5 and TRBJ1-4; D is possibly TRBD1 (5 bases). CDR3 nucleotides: TGTGCCAGCACCCCTATTACAGGAACTAATGAAAAACTGTTTTTT. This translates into CASTPITGTNEKLFF.